This passage covers 6 T cell receptor beta chains from one sample sequenced in a study of blood T cells in healthy people across ages. A second PCR, run for about 6 to 11 cycles, used a sample-barcoded 5' primer plus a J-beta primer mix. Using its own MiXCR run on the 5' RACE reads, TCRdb lists one record per CDR3 protein. Among some 800,000 distinct CDR3 sequences, around a quarter were seen once, and the ten largest hold under 4%. These data are also associated with another study on T cells of mothers and their children.

Source material: blood. Source of these receptors: a boy aged 5-17 years in good health.

The chain links TRBV7-9 to TRBJ1-4; D may be TRBD1 (6 bases). The CDR3 spans 15 residues. The germline V gene has CDR1 SEHNR and CDR2 FQNEAQ (reference sequence). Between the trimmed V and J ends, which lost 4 bases and 4 bases, there was a span of 13 bases. The CDR3 DNA reads TGTGCCAGCAGCTCGTCAGGGGATTTTAATGAAAAACTGTTTTTT. Translated: CASSSSGDFNEKLFF.

The chain uses TRBV20-1 and TRBJ1-5, with D perhaps TRBD1 (6 bases). The V end lost 5 bases, the J end lost 6 bases, and 11 bases lay between the germline ends. This CDR3 comprises 12 residues. CDR1 is DFQATT, CDR2 SNEGSKA, per germline (reference sequence). CDR3 nucleotides: TGCAGTGCTGTACAGGGCCCTCAGCCCCAGCATTTT. This translates into CSAVQGPQPQHF.

This chain joins TRBV7-9 and TRBJ2-5, with TRBD1 matching 11 bases. V shed 1 base, J shed 2 bases, and the junction held 6 bases outside the gene matches. There are 17 residues in the CDR3. Germline V CDR1 and CDR2: SEHNR, FQNEAQ (reference sequence). CDR3 nucleotide sequence: TGTGCCAGCAGCTTAGTACCGGGACAGGGGGGGCAAGAGACCCAGTACTTC. Translating gives CASSLVPGQGGQETQYF.

This clonotype was detected a few times. V and J are TRBV12-3 or TRBV12-4 and TRBJ2-5; 7 nucleotides agree with TRBD1. The end of the DNA aligns better with TRBJ2-7, so the J call may be wrong. The CDR3 extends over 14 amino acids. CDR3 coding DNA: TGTGCCAGCAGGGCGAAGGGACAGCTCTACGAGCAGTACTTC. Protein sequence: CASRAKGQLYEQYF.

This chain's CDR3 is CSVDHPGNQETQYF. The CDR3 bases are TGCAGCGTTGATCATCCGGGCAACCAAGAGACCCAGTACTTC. This chain joins TRBV29-1 and TRBJ2-5; D is ambiguous. The length of the CDR3 is 14 residues. Trimming took off 3 bases at V and 0 bases at J, with 11 bases between the two ends. Germline CDR1 reads SQVTM; CDR2 reads ANQGSEA.

This chain uses TRBV5-1 with TRBJ1-1; possible D gene TRBD1, 6 bases. The CDR3 length is 15 residues. The V and J ends lost 4 bases and 6 bases respectively, with 19 bases between them. Germline V lookup: CDR1 SGHRS, CDR2 YFSETQ. CDR3 sequence: CASSRQPGDFPEAFF. DNA for the CDR3: TGCGCCAGCAGCCGACAACCAGGGGACTTTCCTGAAGCTTTCTTT.